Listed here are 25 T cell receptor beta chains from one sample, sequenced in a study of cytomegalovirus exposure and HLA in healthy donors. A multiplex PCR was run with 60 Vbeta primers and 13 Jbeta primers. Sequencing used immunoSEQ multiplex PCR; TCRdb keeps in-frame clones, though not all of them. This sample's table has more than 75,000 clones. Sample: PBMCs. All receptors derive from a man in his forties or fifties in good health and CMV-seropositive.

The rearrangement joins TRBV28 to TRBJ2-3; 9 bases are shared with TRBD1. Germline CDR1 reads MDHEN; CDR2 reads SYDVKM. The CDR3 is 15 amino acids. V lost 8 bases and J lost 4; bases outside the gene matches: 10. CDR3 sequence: CASVEQGAKPDTQYF. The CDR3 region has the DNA TGTGCCAGCGTTGAACAGGGGGCTAAGCCAGATACGCAGTATTTT. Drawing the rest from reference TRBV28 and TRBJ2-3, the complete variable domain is DVKVTQSSRYLVKRTGEKVFLECVQDMDHENMFWYRQDPGLGLRLIYFSYDVKMKEKGDIPEGYSVSREKKERFSLILESASTNQTSMYLCASVEQGAKPDTQYFGPGTRLTVL.

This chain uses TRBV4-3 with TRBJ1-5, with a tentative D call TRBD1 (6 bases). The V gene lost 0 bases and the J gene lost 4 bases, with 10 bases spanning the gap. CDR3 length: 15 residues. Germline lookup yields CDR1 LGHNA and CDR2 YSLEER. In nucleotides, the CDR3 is TGCGCCAGCAGCCAAGACAGGACAGATAATCAGCCCCAGCATTTT. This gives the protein CASSQDRTDNQPQHF.

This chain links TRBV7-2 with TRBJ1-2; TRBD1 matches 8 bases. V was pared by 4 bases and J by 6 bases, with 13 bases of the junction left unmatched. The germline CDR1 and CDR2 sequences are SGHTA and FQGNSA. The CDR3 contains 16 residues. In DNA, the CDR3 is TGTGCCAGCAGCTCCCAAGCTGACAGGGGAAAGGATGGCTACACCTTC. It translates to CASSSQADRGKDGYTF.

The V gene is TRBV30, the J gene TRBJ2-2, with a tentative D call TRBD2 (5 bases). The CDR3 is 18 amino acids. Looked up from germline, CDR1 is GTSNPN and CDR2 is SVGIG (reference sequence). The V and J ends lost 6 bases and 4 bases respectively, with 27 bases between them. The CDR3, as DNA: TGTGCCTGCCCCCCCGTAAGCGAGGGCGCATTTTTCACCGGGGAGCTGTTTTTT. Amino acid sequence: CACPPVSEGAFFTGELFF.

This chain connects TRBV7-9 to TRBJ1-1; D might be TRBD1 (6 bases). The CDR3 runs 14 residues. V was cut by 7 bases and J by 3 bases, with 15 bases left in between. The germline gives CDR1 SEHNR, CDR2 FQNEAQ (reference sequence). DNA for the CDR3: TGTGCCAGCACCCAACAGGGATTACACACTGAAGCTTTCTTT. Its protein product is CASTQQGLHTEAFF.

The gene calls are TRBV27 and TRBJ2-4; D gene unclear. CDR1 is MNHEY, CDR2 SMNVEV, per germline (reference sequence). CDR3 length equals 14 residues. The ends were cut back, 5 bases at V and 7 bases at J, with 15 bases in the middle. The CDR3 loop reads CASSSWAKRNIQYF. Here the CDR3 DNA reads TGTGCCAGCAGTAGTTGGGCGAAACGGAACATTCAGTACTTC.

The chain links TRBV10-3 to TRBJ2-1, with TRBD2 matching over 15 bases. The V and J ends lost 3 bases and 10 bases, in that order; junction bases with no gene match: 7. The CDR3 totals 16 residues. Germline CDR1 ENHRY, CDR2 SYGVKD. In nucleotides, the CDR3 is TGTGCCATCAGTGAAGGAGGGACTAGCGGGAGGACCGAGCAGTTCTTC. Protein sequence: CAISEGGTSGRTEQFF.

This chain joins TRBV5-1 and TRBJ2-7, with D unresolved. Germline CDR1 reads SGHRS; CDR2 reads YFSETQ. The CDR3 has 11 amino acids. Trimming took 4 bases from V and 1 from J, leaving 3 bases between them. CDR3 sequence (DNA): TGCGCCAGCAGCCAGTCCTACGAGCAGTACTTC. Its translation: CASSQSYEQYF.

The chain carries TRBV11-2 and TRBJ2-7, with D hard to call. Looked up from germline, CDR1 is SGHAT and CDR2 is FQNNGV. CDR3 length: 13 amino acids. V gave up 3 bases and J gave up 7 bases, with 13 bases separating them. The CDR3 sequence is CASSFPRSFEQYF. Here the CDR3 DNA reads TGTGCCAGCAGCTTCCCGAGGTCTTTTGAGCAGTACTTC.

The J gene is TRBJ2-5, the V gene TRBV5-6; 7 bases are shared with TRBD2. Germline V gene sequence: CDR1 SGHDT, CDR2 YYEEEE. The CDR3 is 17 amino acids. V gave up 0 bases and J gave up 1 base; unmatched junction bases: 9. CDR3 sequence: CASSLAGEGGLQETQYF. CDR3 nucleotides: TGTGCCAGCAGCTTGGCCGGGGAGGGAGGACTCCAAGAGACCCAGTACTTC.

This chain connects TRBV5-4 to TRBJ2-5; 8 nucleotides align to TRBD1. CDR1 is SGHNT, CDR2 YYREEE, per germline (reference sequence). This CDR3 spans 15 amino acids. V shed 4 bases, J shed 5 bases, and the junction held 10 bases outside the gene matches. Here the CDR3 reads CASSRFTGGRETQYF. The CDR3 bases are TGTGCCAGCAGCAGATTTACAGGGGGTCGGGAGACCCAGTACTTC.

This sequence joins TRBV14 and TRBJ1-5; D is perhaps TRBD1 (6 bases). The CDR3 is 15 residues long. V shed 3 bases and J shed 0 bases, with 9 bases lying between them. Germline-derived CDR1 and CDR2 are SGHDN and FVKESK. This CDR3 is CASSQDRSSNQPQHF. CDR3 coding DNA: TGTGCCAGCAGCCAGGACAGATCTAGCAATCAGCCCCAGCATTTT.

The CDR3 nucleotides read TGTGCCAGCTCACCACAGACAGGGGCCAAAGAGACCCAGTACTTC. Its translation: CASSPQTGAKETQYF. V is TRBV18 and J is TRBJ2-5, with 8 positions matching TRBD1. The CDR3 extends over 15 amino acids. V dropped 1 base and J dropped 3; count of bases not matched to a gene: 4. The germline gives CDR1 KGHSH, CDR2 LQKENI. The whole variable domain, filled in from reference TRBV18 and TRBJ2-5, reads NAGVMQNPRHLVRRRGQEARLRCSPMKGHSHVYWYRQLPEEGLKFMVYLQKENIIDESGMPKERFSAEFPKEGPSILRIQQVVRGDSAAYFCASSPQTGAKETQYFGPGTRLLVL.

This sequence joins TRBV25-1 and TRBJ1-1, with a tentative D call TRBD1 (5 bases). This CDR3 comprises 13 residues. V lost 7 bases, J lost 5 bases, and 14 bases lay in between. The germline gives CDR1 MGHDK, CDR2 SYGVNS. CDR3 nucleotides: TGTGCCAGCACCCGGGGGGTTTGGACTGAAGCTTTCTTT. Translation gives CASTRGVWTEAFF.

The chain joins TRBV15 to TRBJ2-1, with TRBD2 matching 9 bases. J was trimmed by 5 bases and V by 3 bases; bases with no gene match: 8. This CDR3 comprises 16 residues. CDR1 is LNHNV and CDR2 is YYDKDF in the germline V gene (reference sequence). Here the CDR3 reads CATSSGLAGLNNEQFF. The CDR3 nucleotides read TGTGCCACCAGCAGTGGGCTAGCGGGACTCAACAATGAGCAGTTCTTC.

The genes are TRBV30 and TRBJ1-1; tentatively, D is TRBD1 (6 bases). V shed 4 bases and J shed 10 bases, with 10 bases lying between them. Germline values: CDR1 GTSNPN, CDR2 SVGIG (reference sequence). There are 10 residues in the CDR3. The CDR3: CAWMDSRAFF. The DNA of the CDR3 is TGTGCCTGGATGGACAGCCGAGCTTTCTTT.

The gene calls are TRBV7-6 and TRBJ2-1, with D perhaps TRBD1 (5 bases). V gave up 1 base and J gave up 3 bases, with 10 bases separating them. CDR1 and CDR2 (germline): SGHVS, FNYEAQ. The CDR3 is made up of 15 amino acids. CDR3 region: CASSLVAGFYNEQFF. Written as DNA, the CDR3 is TGTGCCAGCAGCTTAGTAGCAGGGTTCTACAATGAGCAGTTCTTC.

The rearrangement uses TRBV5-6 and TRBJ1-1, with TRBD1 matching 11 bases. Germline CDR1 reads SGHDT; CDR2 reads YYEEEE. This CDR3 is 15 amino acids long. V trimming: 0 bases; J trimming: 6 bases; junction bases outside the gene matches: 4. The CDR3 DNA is TGTGCCAGCAGCTTGGAGGGACAGGGGGTCGCTGAAGCTTTCTTT. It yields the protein CASSLEGQGVAEAFF.

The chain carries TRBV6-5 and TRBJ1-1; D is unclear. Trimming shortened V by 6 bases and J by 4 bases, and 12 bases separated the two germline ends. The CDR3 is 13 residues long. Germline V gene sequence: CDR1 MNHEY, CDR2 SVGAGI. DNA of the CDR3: TGTGCCAGCAGGGTGCGACAATTCACTGAAGCTTTCTTT. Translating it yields CASRVRQFTEAFF.

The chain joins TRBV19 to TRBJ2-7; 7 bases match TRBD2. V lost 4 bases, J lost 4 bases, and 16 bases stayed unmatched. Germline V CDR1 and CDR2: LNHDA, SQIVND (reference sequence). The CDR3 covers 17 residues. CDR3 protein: CASSTSSGRPAAYEQYF. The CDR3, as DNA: TGTGCCAGTAGTACATCTAGCGGAAGGCCTGCAGCTTACGAGCAGTACTTC.

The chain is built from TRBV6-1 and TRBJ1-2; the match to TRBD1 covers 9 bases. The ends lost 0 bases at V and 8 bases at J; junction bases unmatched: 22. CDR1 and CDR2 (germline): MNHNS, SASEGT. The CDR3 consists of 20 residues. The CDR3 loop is CASSEALVTPLIQGAGGYTF. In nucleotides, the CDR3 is TGTGCCAGCAGTGAAGCGCTTGTCACACCTCTCATACAGGGGGCTGGAGGCTACACCTTC.

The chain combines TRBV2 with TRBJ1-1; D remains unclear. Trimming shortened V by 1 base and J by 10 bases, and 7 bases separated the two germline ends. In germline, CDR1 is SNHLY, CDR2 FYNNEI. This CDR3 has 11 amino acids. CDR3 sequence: CASSEVPGAFF. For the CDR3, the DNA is TGTGCCAGCAGTGAAGTGCCAGGAGCTTTCTTT. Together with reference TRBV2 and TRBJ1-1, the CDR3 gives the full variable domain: EPEVTQTPSHQVTQMGQEVILRCVPISNHLYFYWYRQILGQKVEFLVSFYNNEISEKSEIFDDQFSVERPDGSNFTLKIRSTKLEDSAMYFCASSEVPGAFFGQGTRLTVV.

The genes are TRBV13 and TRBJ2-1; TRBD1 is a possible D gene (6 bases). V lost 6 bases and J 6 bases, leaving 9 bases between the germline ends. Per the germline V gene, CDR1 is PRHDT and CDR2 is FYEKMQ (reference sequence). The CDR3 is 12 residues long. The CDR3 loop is CASRGAPNEQFF. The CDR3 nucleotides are TGTGCCAGCAGGGGGGCTCCCAATGAGCAGTTCTTC.

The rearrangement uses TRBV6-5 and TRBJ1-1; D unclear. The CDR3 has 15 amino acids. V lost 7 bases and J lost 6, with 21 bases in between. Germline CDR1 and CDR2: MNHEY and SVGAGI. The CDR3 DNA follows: TGTGCCAGCACCCTTACATATGACAATCTGGCTGAAGCTTTCTTT. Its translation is CASTLTYDNLAEAFF.

CDR3 in DNA: TGTGCCAGCAGTGAACAACCGAACACTGAAGCTTTCTTT. Translating gives CASSEQPNTEAFF. This rearrangement joins TRBV6-4 to TRBJ1-1; no reliable D call. This CDR3 is 13 amino acids long. With 3 bases removed from V and 1 base from J, the gap between germline ends came to 6 bases. CDR1 is MRHNA, CDR2 SNTAGT, per germline.